Listed below are T cell receptor beta chains from one sample, sequenced in a study of early T cells in non-severe SARS-CoV-2 infection. A single record per CDR3 protein comes from TCRdb applying MiXCR to the 5' RACE reads. Among about 60,000 distinct CDR3 sequences listed, under 15% were seen once. The sequencing input was whole blood. Receptors were obtained from an adult who was a healthcare worker with PCR-confirmed SARS-CoV-2 infection or an uninfected control (not recorded which). Both conserved end residues are part of each CDR3. Each record gives: D gene, clone size, V gene, J gene, CDR3 protein, CDR3 DNA. A D gene is named only where the DNA matches it firmly. Some rows mark clone size as missing; the rest say once, few, many or name a class of expanded clone.

d_gene: TRBD2; abundance: many; v_gene: TRBV29-1; j_gene: TRBJ2-1; CDR3aa: CSVEGLARNEQFF; CDR3nt: TGCAGCGTTGAGGGACTAGCGCGCAATGAGCAGTTCTTC
d_gene: NA; abundance: many; v_gene: TRBV6-1; j_gene: TRBJ1-5; CDR3aa: CASRVVLPSNQPQHF; CDR3nt: TGTGCCAGCAGGGTCGTCCTCCCAAGCAATCAGCCCCAGCATTTT
d_gene: NA; abundance: many; v_gene: TRBV7-6; j_gene: TRBJ1-5; CDR3aa: CASSAGTSNQPQHF; CDR3nt: TGTGCCAGCAGCGCAGGGACAAGCAATCAGCCCCAGCATTTT
d_gene: NA; abundance: NA; v_gene: TRBV5-1; j_gene: TRBJ1-1; CDR3aa: CASSFGGNEDTEAFF; CDR3nt: TGCGCCAGCAGCTTCGGAGGGAATGAGGACACTGAAGCTTTCTTT
d_gene: NA; abundance: many; v_gene: TRBV12-3/TRBV12-4; j_gene: TRBJ1-1; CDR3aa: CASSQQSGGTEAFF; CDR3nt: TGTGCCAGCAGTCAACAATCGGGCGGCACTGAAGCTTTCTTT
d_gene: NA; abundance: NA; v_gene: TRBV18; j_gene: TRBJ2-7; CDR3aa: CASSPSGQFPYEQYF; CDR3nt: TGTGCCAGCTCACCATCTGGACAATTTCCCTACGAGCAGTACTTC
d_gene: TRBD2; abundance: many; v_gene: TRBV5-1; j_gene: TRBJ2-3; CDR3aa: CASSSTPPTSGGDTQYF; CDR3nt: TGCGCCAGCAGTTCCACCCCGCCGACTAGCGGGGGGGATACGCAGTATTTT
d_gene: TRBD1; abundance: few; v_gene: TRBV29-1; j_gene: TRBJ2-7; CDR3aa: CSVAGTGHSEQYF; CDR3nt: TGCAGCGTGGCCGGGACAGGGCATAGTGAGCAGTACTTC
d_gene: NA; abundance: NA; v_gene: TRBV5-1; j_gene: TRBJ2-7; CDR3aa: CASSSYYSLSYEQYF; CDR3nt: TGCGCCAGCAGTTCTTACTATTCCCTCTCCTACGAGCAGTACTTC
d_gene: NA; abundance: once; v_gene: TRBV6-6; j_gene: TRBJ2-3; CDR3aa: CASSYPSEGFTQYF; CDR3nt: TGTGCCAGCAGTTACCCGTCCGAGGGGTTTACGCAGTATTTT
d_gene: TRBD2; abundance: NA; v_gene: TRBV5-6; j_gene: TRBJ2-3; CDR3aa: CASSLARAGGTDTQYF; CDR3nt: TGTGCCAGCAGCTTGGCTCGAGCGGGGGGGACAGATACGCAGTATTTT
d_gene: NA; abundance: many; v_gene: TRBV6-1; j_gene: TRBJ2-7; CDR3aa: CASRGGIPYEQYF; CDR3nt: TGTGCCAGCAGGGGGGGAATCCCCTACGAGCAGTACTTC
d_gene: NA; abundance: few; v_gene: TRBV29-1; j_gene: TRBJ2-3; CDR3aa: CSVETTDTQYF; CDR3nt: TGCAGCGTAGAGACCACAGATACGCAGTATTTT
d_gene: NA; abundance: many; v_gene: TRBV19; j_gene: TRBJ1-5; CDR3aa: CASSWPGGNQPQHF; CDR3nt: TGTGCCAGTAGTTGGCCCGGGGGCAATCAGCCCCAGCATTTT
d_gene: TRBD1; abundance: many; v_gene: TRBV3-1; j_gene: TRBJ2-7; CDR3aa: CASSQQDRGGPYEQYF; CDR3nt: TGTGCCAGCAGCCAACAGGACAGGGGGGGCCCCTACGAGCAGTACTTC
d_gene: NA; abundance: few; v_gene: TRBV29-1; j_gene: TRBJ2-4; CDR3aa: CSSSSGPTNIQYF; CDR3nt: TGCAGCTCTTCCTCGGGCCCAACAAACATTCAGTACTTC
d_gene: TRBD1; abundance: many; v_gene: TRBV5-1; j_gene: TRBJ1-1; CDR3aa: CASSLGQGITEAFF; CDR3nt: TGCGCCAGCAGCTTAGGACAGGGGATTACTGAAGCTTTCTTT
d_gene: NA; abundance: many; v_gene: TRBV19; j_gene: TRBJ2-5; CDR3aa: CASSPRRAQETQYF; CDR3nt: TGTGCCAGTAGTCCTCGACGAGCTCAAGAGACCCAGTACTTC
d_gene: TRBD1; abundance: few; v_gene: TRBV6-1; j_gene: TRBJ2-7; CDR3aa: CASSSDRGEQQYF; CDR3nt: TGTGCTAGCAGTTCGGACAGGGGCGAGCAGCAGTACTTC
d_gene: TRBD1; abundance: NA; v_gene: TRBV5-4; j_gene: TRBJ2-3; CDR3aa: CASRTGGQGGTDTQYF; CDR3nt: TGTGCCAGCAGGACCGGGGGACAGGGCGGAACAGATACGCAGTATTTT
d_gene: NA; abundance: NA; v_gene: TRBV2; j_gene: TRBJ2-3; CDR3aa: CASSGRGGTDTQYF; CDR3nt: TGTGCCAGCAGCGGACGAGGGGGCACAGATACGCAGTATTTT
d_gene: NA; abundance: NA; v_gene: TRBV20-1; j_gene: TRBJ1-3; CDR3aa: CSARSGERSGNTIYF; CDR3nt: TGCAGTGCTAGGTCAGGGGAACGCTCTGGAAACACCATATATTTT
d_gene: NA; abundance: many; v_gene: TRBV4-2; j_gene: TRBJ2-7; CDR3aa: CASSQDGSDRYEQYF; CDR3nt: TGTGCCAGCAGCCAAGATGGTTCGGACAGATACGAGCAGTACTTC
d_gene: NA; abundance: once; v_gene: TRBV3-1; j_gene: TRBJ2-1; CDR3aa: CASSQDRTPGAYNEQFF; CDR3nt: TGTGCCAGCAGCCAAGATCGGACTCCGGGGGCCTACAATGAGCAGTTCTTC
d_gene: TRBD1; abundance: NA; v_gene: TRBV12-3/TRBV12-4; j_gene: TRBJ1-2; CDR3aa: CASRQGDPYGYTF; CDR3nt: TGTGCCAGCAGACAGGGGGACCCCTATGGCTACACCTTC
d_gene: TRBD2; abundance: few; v_gene: TRBV5-1; j_gene: TRBJ2-7; CDR3aa: CASSPGLAGTGEQYF; CDR3nt: TGCGCCAGCAGCCCCGGACTAGCGGGAACGGGGGAGCAGTACTTC
d_gene: NA; abundance: NA; v_gene: TRBV12-3/TRBV12-4; j_gene: TRBJ2-1; CDR3aa: CASSLSAEGNEQFF; CDR3nt: TGTGCCAGCAGCCTCTCTGCAGAGGGCAATGAGCAGTTCTTC
d_gene: NA; abundance: NA; v_gene: TRBV10-3; j_gene: TRBJ1-1; CDR3aa: CATGWGNTEAFF; CDR3nt: TGTGCCACGGGTTGGGGGAACACTGAAGCTTTCTTT
d_gene: NA; abundance: many; v_gene: TRBV7-2; j_gene: TRBJ2-7; CDR3aa: CASSLGASAAYEQYF; CDR3nt: TGTGCCAGCAGCTTAGGGGCTAGCGCAGCCTACGAGCAGTACTTC
d_gene: NA; abundance: many; v_gene: TRBV7-9; j_gene: TRBJ1-1; CDR3aa: CASGMGIAEGTEAFF; CDR3nt: TGTGCCAGTGGGATGGGGATCGCTGAGGGCACTGAAGCTTTCTTT
d_gene: TRBD2; abundance: many; v_gene: TRBV11-2; j_gene: TRBJ2-3; CDR3aa: CASSLSRASGGASDTDTQYF; CDR3nt: TGTGCCAGCAGCTTATCGCGGGCTAGCGGGGGGGCTAGCGACACAGATACGCAGTATTTT
d_gene: NA; abundance: many; v_gene: TRBV9; j_gene: TRBJ2-3; CDR3aa: CASTRGSTDTQYF; CDR3nt: TGTGCCAGCACAAGAGGGAGCACAGATACGCAGTATTTT
d_gene: NA; abundance: NA; v_gene: TRBV2; j_gene: TRBJ2-6; CDR3aa: CASSASSGANVLTF; CDR3nt: TGTGCCAGCAGTGCAAGCTCTGGGGCCAACGTCCTGACTTTC
d_gene: NA; abundance: many; v_gene: TRBV5-1; j_gene: TRBJ2-6; CDR3aa: CASTRDGTSGANVLTF; CDR3nt: TGCGCCAGCACGCGGGACGGAACCTCTGGGGCCAACGTCCTGACTTTC
d_gene: NA; abundance: many; v_gene: TRBV7-2; j_gene: TRBJ1-1; CDR3aa: CASSLVYIGGEGAFF; CDR3nt: TGTGCCAGCAGCTTAGTTTATATAGGCGGGGAAGGGGCTTTCTTT
d_gene: NA; abundance: many; v_gene: TRBV5-1; j_gene: TRBJ2-2; CDR3aa: CASSLEAANTGELFF; CDR3nt: TGCGCCAGCAGCTTGGAGGCAGCGAACACCGGGGAGCTGTTTTTT
d_gene: TRBD2; abundance: few; v_gene: TRBV20-1; j_gene: TRBJ2-3; CDR3aa: CSGTSGSLVGTDTQYF; CDR3nt: TGCAGTGGGACTAGCGGGAGTCTTGTCGGTACAGATACGCAGTATTTT